This T cell receptor (beta chain) stems from a study of identical twins. Germline V gene data show CDR1 as SGHAT and CDR2 as FQNNGV. The V gene lost 1 base and the J gene lost 10 bases, with 8 bases spanning the gap. This CDR3 has 12 residues. TCRdb re-called the 5' RACE reads with MiXCR, one entry per CDR3 protein. In the table there are 400,000 or so distinct CDR3 sequences, roughly 10% of which are singletons. Sequenced sample: naive T cells sorted from blood. The V and J genes are TRBV11-2 and TRBJ2-1, with D unresolved. This TCR came from a woman in her 50s in good health. The CDR3 sequence: CASSLGVVEQFF. CDR3 sequence (DNA): TGTGCCAGCAGCTTAGGTGTGGTGGAGCAGTTCTTC.